This T cell receptor beta chain was identified in a study of human T cells and chemical hapten exposure. Study overall: 2% DPC applied to a roughly 2 cm by roughly 2 cm arm area sensitized donors.

Time point defined: patch test 2, 6 weeks after DPC sensitization. The treatment: therapeutic diphenylcyclopropenone sensitization with weekly scalp DPC. The template was total RNA from unfractionated whole blood. The CDR3 covers 12 residues. V lost 5 bases to trimming and J lost 7 bases, with 11 bases between them. Looked up from germline, CDR1 is SGHTA and CDR2 is FQGNSA. The study's findings and limits: Healthy individuals' immune responses may differ from those of donors, who had alopecia.

MiXCR, applied by TCRdb to the RACE reads, yields one record per CDR3 protein. The sample records about 84,000 distinct CDR3 sequences, 10% to 13% being singletons. Concerning this clonotype itself: The antigen is undetermined.

The material sequenced was whole blood, taken in connection with sensitization to the hapten diphenylcyclopropenone (DPC). The TCR originated in a woman aged 25 to 39 with alopecia areata. Some clones in this sample may be carry-over from other donors' samples. This chain links TRBV7-2 with TRBJ1-1; D is unresolved. The DNA of the CDR3 is TGTGCCAGCAGCAATACGATGGGTGAAGCTTTCTTT. Translation: CASSNTMGEAFF.